This TCR beta chain was captured by sequencing in a study of T cells after yellow fever vaccination. The CDR3 totals 15 residues. V was shortened by 6 bases and J by 3 bases, with 14 bases between the two germline ends. TCRdb recomputed calls from the 5' RACE reads with MiXCR, one row per CDR3 protein. This table holds around 360,000 distinct CDR3 sequences, around 10% found once. Sequencing used PBMCs, obtained on the day of the first yellow fever vaccination. V usage is TRBV12-3 or TRBV12-4 and J usage is TRBJ2-2; possibly TRBD2 for D (5 bases). The receptor was isolated from a man younger than 30 who received the YFV17D yellow fever vaccine. CDR3 coding DNA: TGTGCCAGCAGGCCCCCCGGAGGAGACACCGGGGAGCTGTTTTTT. Translated, it gives CASRPPGGDTGELFF.